The 9 T cell receptor beta chains presented below share a single source sample, sequenced in a study of blood T cell repertoires in COVID-19. The data were produced by immunoSEQ multiplex PCR, yet TCRdb's version contains in-frame clones alone and is incomplete. The profile covers more than 300,000 clones, with 87% appearing a single time and 4.5% to 7% taken by the ten largest. Sequenced: PBMCs or T cells enriched from blood (not recorded which). The receptors stem from a young woman who had recovered from COVID-19.

V gene TRBV6-5 combines with J gene TRBJ1-1; D remains ambiguous. Trimming took 6 bases from V and 5 from J, leaving 7 bases between them. This CDR3 has 11 amino acids. From germline, CDR1 is MNHEY and CDR2 SVGAGI. The CDR3: CASREGTEAFF. CDR3 bases: TGTGCCAGCAGGGAGGGAACTGAAGCTTTCTTT.

The rearrangement uses TRBV5-1 and TRBJ2-2; TRBD2 is a possible D gene (5 bases). This CDR3 spans 14 amino acids. The germline V and J ends were trimmed by 9 bases and 7 bases, with 19 bases remaining between them. Germline-derived CDR1 and CDR2 are SGHRS and YFSETQ. This CDR3 is CANKRTAEGGELFF. The DNA for the CDR3 is TGCGCCAATAAGCGGACGGCAGAAGGCGGGGAGCTGTTTTTT.

The chain couples TRBV30 to TRBJ2-3, with D maybe TRBD1 (5 bases). The germline gives CDR1 GTSNPN, CDR2 SVGIG (reference sequence). The CDR3 has 11 amino acids. The CDR3 region is CASGLTDTQYF. In nucleotides, the CDR3 is TGTGCTTCAGGGCTCACAGATACGCAGTATTTT.

Concerning this clone: Other DNA sequences in this sample translate to the same CDR3. The rearrangement joins TRBV4-1 to TRBJ1-1; D possibly corresponds to TRBD1 (5 bases). Trimming took off 2 bases at V and 1 base at J, with 11 bases between the two ends. This CDR3 region has 15 residues. The germline gives CDR1 MGHRA, CDR2 YSYEKL. CDR3 DNA sequence: TGCGCCAGCAGCCAACCAAGAAGGGGGAACACTGAAGCTTTCTTT. The encoded protein is CASSQPRRGNTEAFF.

The rearrangement links TRBV3-1 (or the pseudogene TRBV3-2) to TRBJ2-1; weak D call: TRBD1 (5 bases). The V end lost 2 bases, the J end lost 8 bases, and 13 bases lay between the germline ends. Germline CDR1 is LGHDT and CDR2 is YNNKEL (reference sequence). The CDR3 has 14 residues. CDR3 nucleotides: TGTGCCAGCAGCCAATCCCAGGGTTTCGATGAGCAGTTCTTC. As protein: CASSQSQGFDEQFF.

The V gene is TRBV11-1, the J gene TRBJ2-5; tentative D call: TRBD2 (7 bases). The CDR3 is 15 amino acids. Trimming took off 5 bases at V and 4 bases at J, with 17 bases between the two ends. CDR1 and CDR2 (germline): SGHAT, FQDESV (reference sequence). The CDR3 loop reads CASSPFGGQVETQYF. CDR3 nucleotides: TGTGCCAGCAGCCCATTCGGGGGGCAGGTAGAGACCCAGTACTTC.

The gene calls are TRBV5-1 and TRBJ2-3; the match to TRBD2 covers 10 bases. V shed 0 bases and J 5 bases; nucleotides not matched to a gene: 6. This CDR3 is built from 16 residues. The germline V gene encodes CDR1 SGHRS and CDR2 YFSETQ. CDR3 DNA sequence: TGCGCCAGCAGCTTGGAAGCGGGGGGGCCGGGAGATACGCAGTATTTT. Its translation is CASSLEAGGPGDTQYF.

V gene TRBV5-1 combines with J gene TRBJ1-1; D uncertain. Trimming left V 0 bases short and J 6 bases short, with 6 bases between. CDR1 and CDR2 from the germline V gene are SGHRS and YFSETQ. There are 12 residues in the CDR3. The CDR3: CASSLGSAEAFF. The CDR3 DNA is TGCGCCAGCAGCTTGGGTTCAGCTGAAGCTTTCTTT.

The chain links TRBV6-5 to TRBJ1-3; D gene uncertain. Between the trimmed V and J ends, which lost 10 bases and 0 bases, there was a span of 10 bases. CDR3 length: 13 residues. Germline CDR1 and CDR2: MNHEY and SVGAGI. The CDR3 region has the DNA TGTGCCATATCGGCGGTCTCTGGAAACACCATATATTTT. Translating it yields CAISAVSGNTIYF.